This T cell receptor (beta chain) was sequenced for a study of cytomegalovirus exposure and HLA in healthy donors. Study conclusions and caveats: In terms of immune exposure information, only CMV serostatus was available. In vitro assays verified that a few CMV-associated chains recognized CMV antigens specifically.

On this clone itself: Its cognate antigen is unknown.

The CDR3 has 14 residues. Trimming took off 0 bases at V and 4 bases at J, with 10 bases between the two ends. Germline CDR1 is SGDLS and CDR2 is YYNGEE. The PCR employed 60 Vbeta primers together with 13 Jbeta primers. Profiled with immunoSEQ multiplex PCR; TCRdb holds only in-frame clones, not every one. The top ten hold 2.5% of the sample, which has around 110,000 clones, roughly 74% seen once. This sequence was found in a man in his forties in good health and CMV-seronegative. Material for sequencing was PBMCs. The V and J genes are TRBV9 and TRBJ1-2; D is unresolved. CDR3 in amino acids: CASSVEKRGYGYTF. Written as DNA, the CDR3 is TGTGCCAGCAGCGTAGAAAAAAGAGGCTATGGCTACACCTTC. Complete variable domain (other parts from reference TRBV9 and TRBJ1-2): DSGVTQTPKHLITATGQRVTLRCSPRSGDLSVYWYQQSLDQGLQFLIQYYNGEERAKGNILERFSAQQFPDLHSELNLSSLELGDSALYFCASSVEKRGYGYTFGSGTRLTVV.